These T cell receptor beta chains were read from a single sample in a study of tumor T cells in aggressive B-cell lymphoma. Profiled with immunoSEQ multiplex PCR; TCRdb holds only in-frame clones, not every one. The sample has 9,000 to 13,000 clones, nearly 95% seen once. The sequencing input was tumor tissue. The receptors come from an adult with diffuse large B cell lymphoma. Both conserved end residues are part of each CDR3. Fields, in order: V gene, J gene, D gene, clone size, CDR3 DNA, CDR3 protein. D genes are given only for firm matches. Rows may omit the clone size; those that give it use once, few, many or a size class.

TRBV6-1	TRBJ2-6	NA	NA	TGTGCCAGCAGTGTCGTAGTTGCCATTATCCTCGACTCTGGGGCCAACGTCCTGACTTTC	CASSVVVAIILDSGANVLTF
TRBV29-1	TRBJ1-1	NA	NA	TGCAGCGTTGAATTTTGGGAGACCGAAGCTTTCTTT	CSVEFWETEAFF
TRBV9	TRBJ2-1	NA	NA	TGTGCCAGCAGCGCTCAGTCCTACAATGAGCAGTTCTTC	CASSAQSYNEQFF
TRBV5-4	TRBJ2-5	NA	once	TGTGCCAGCAGCTTGGGGGGCGGCTCCTGGGAGACCCAGTACTTC	CASSLGGGSWETQYF
TRBV7-2	TRBJ2-7	NA	NA	TGTGCCAGCAGCTCCTACTACGAGCAGTACTTC	CASSSYYEQYF
TRBV11-2	TRBJ1-2	NA	NA	TGTGCCAGCAGCAGAGGAGGGGCGGTCCTTGGCTACACCTTC	CASSRGGAVLGYTF
TRBV15	TRBJ1-2	NA	NA	TGTGCCACCAGCAGAGGTCGACAGGACTATGGCTACACCTTC	CATSRGRQDYGYTF
TRBV15	TRBJ2-3	NA	NA	TGTGCCACCAGCAGAGGGACAACCAGCACAGATACGCAGTATTTT	CATSRGTTSTDTQYF
TRBV2	TRBJ1-2	NA	NA	TGTGCCAGCAAGCGTCTTAACTATGGCTACACCTTC	CASKRLNYGYTF
TRBV7-2	TRBJ1-1	NA	NA	TGTGCCAGCAGCTTAGTATGGCGGCATGAAGCTTTCTTT	CASSLVWRHEAFF
TRBV5-6	TRBJ2-7	NA	NA	TGTGCCAGCAGCTTGGGGACAGTCTACGAGCAGTACTTC	CASSLGTVYEQYF
TRBV6-1	TRBJ2-7	TRBD2	NA	TGTGCCAGCACCCGCGGGAGCGGGGGCTCCTACGAGCAGTACTTC	CASTRGSGGSYEQYF
TRBV28	TRBJ1-1	NA	NA	TGTGCCAGCAGTTTACGGGGTCTGAACACTGAAGCTTTCTTT	CASSLRGLNTEAFF
TRBV4-1	TRBJ1-2	TRBD1	NA	TGCGCCAGCAGCCGGGGCTTAGGGGGCGCCGGGGGTTACACCTTC	CASSRGLGGAGGYTF
TRBV5-1	TRBJ1-1	NA	NA	TGCGCCAGCAGCTTGGTAGTCGGAGGCGCAGGCACTGAAGCTTTCTTT	CASSLVVGGAGTEAFF
TRBV6-1	TRBJ2-7	NA	NA	TGTGCCAGCAGTGAGCAGGTCTACGAGCAGTACTTC	CASSEQVYEQYF
TRBV25-1	TRBJ2-7	TRBD1	NA	TGTGCCAGCAGTGTGGGGGGACAGGGAACCTCCTACGAGCAGTACTTC	CASSVGGQGTSYEQYF
TRBV5-1	TRBJ1-5	TRBD1	NA	TGCGCCAGCAGCTTCCTAGACAGGGCTGGCAATCAGCCCCAGCATTTT	CASSFLDRAGNQPQHF
TRBV5-1	TRBJ2-1	TRBD1	NA	TGCGCCAGCAGTTCCGGGACAGGGGGCGTCTATGAGCAGTTCTTC	CASSSGTGGVYEQFF
TRBV7-9	TRBJ1-1	NA	NA	TGTGCCAGCAGCGTACGACAGGCTGAAGCTTTCTTT	CASSVRQAEAFF
TRBV6-5	TRBJ1-4	TRBD1	NA	TGTGCCAGCAGGGGGACAGGTCAGGAAAAACTGTTTTTT	CASRGTGQEKLFF
TRBV7-3	TRBJ2-7	TRBD1	NA	TGTGCCAGCAGCTTAAGGGGCGGGTGGGACAGGGCTGACGAGCAGTACTTC	CASSLRGGWDRADEQYF
TRBV7-9	TRBJ1-2	NA	NA	TGTGCCAGCAGCCAGGACAAGACTAACTATGGCTACACCTTC	CASSQDKTNYGYTF
TRBV4-2	TRBJ1-6	NA	NA	TGTGCCAGCAGCCAAGATAGAGATTCACCCCTCCACTTT	CASSQDRDSPLHF
TRBV9	TRBJ1-3	NA	once	TGTGCCAGCAGCCGGAACACAGACTCTGGAAACACCATATATTTT	CASSRNTDSGNTIYF